This T cell receptor (beta chain) was recovered during a study of a mutant IDH1 vaccine in newly diagnosed glioma. Study-wide background: Following radiotherapy alone, or alongside temozolomide cycles, vaccination was started after an interval of 4-6 weeks. Every participant had undergone radiotherapy, temozolomide, or both before, and most underwent both.

As for time point: week 23, last vaccination. One vaccine dose held 300 ug of mutant IDH1 20-mer peptide and came with topical imiquimod. Diagnosis in the donors showed new WHO grade 3 or 4 astrocytomas that were IDH1-mutant and ATRX-lost. CDR1 and CDR2 (germline): SGHDT, YYEEEE. CDR3 length equals 15 residues. V lost 1 base and J lost 5, with 13 bases in between. For this clone: Its target is not known.

Findings of the study overall: In 80% to 95% of patients, immune responses induced by the vaccine occurred.

The table came from immunoSEQ multiplex PCR; TCRdb's copy has only in-frame clones and leaves some out. Seen here are about 60,000 clones, 75% to 90% observed once, and the top ten hold around 1.3%. The rearrangement uses TRBV5-6 and TRBJ2-1; tentatively, D is TRBD2 (6 bases). Specimen: PBMCs, collected from a glioma patient whose treatment included an IDH1 peptide vaccine. The origin of this receptor is a man aged 35 to 55 with glioma. The CDR3 coding sequence is TGTGCCAGCAGCTTGTTGTTAGCGGACAACAATGAGCAGTTCTTC. This gives the protein CASSLLLADNNEQFF.